These T cell receptor beta chains were read from a single sample in a study of blood T cell repertoires in COVID-19. Only in-frame clones appear in the TCRdb table, and some are missing; sequencing was by immunoSEQ multiplex PCR. The profile shows about 330,000 clones, 70% to 90% of them singletons. Specimen: peripheral blood. The receptors here all came from a woman between 50 and 59 years old with active or convalescent COVID-19. CDR3s include the opening cysteine and the closing phenylalanine or tryptophan. D genes are given only for firm matches. Clone size, where shown, is once, few, many, or a class for clones that have expanded.

v_call	clone_size	cdr3_length	j_call	d_call	cdr3_nt	cdr3_aa
TRBV13	NA	16	TRBJ1-2	TRBD1	TGTGCCAGCAGCGGACCCGGGACAGGTGGAACGTATGGCTACACCTTC	CASSGPGTGGTYGYTF
TRBV27	once	16	TRBJ2-7	NA	TGTGCCAGCAGTTTATTAAACACGGGAGCCGGAGACGAGCAGTACTTC	CASSLLNTGAGDEQYF
TRBV6-5	NA	13	TRBJ1-2	NA	TGTGCCAGCACCGAAAGGGGCAGGGATGGCTACACCTTC	CASTERGRDGYTF
TRBV27	once	15	TRBJ2-2	TRBD2	TGTGCCAGCAGCCGCGAGCGGGGGCTCACCGGGGAGCTGTTTTTT	CASSRERGLTGELFF
TRBV21-1	NA	16	TRBJ2-1	NA	TGTGCCAGCAGCAAAGGGCTAGCGGGGGGAAACAATGAGCAGTTCTTC	CASSKGLAGGNNEQFF
TRBV18	few	12	TRBJ2-7	NA	TGTGCCAGCTCACCCGACAGCTACGAGCAGTACTTC	CASSPDSYEQYF
TRBV30	NA	17	TRBJ2-7	TRBD2	TGTGCCTGGAGTGTAGGGTGGACTAGCGGGAGACCCTACGAGCAGTACTTC	CAWSVGWTSGRPYEQYF
TRBV7-2	NA	14	TRBJ2-7	NA	TGTGCCAGCAGCCCGATAAACAGGGTGGACGAGCAGTACTTC	CASSPINRVDEQYF
TRBV2	NA	12	TRBJ1-2	NA	TGTGCCAGCAGCGAGACAGGCTATGGCTACACCTTC	CASSETGYGYTF
TRBV7-6	NA	16	TRBJ1-6	TRBD1	TGTGCCAGCAGCTTAGTGCCAGGGGGCTATAATTCACCCCTCCACTTT	CASSLVPGGYNSPLHF
TRBV3-1/TRBV3-2	NA	16	TRBJ2-3	TRBD2	TGTGCCAGCAGCCAAGGGCTAGCGGGTCGCACAGATACGCAGTATTTT	CASSQGLAGRTDTQYF
TRBV19	NA	17	TRBJ1-6	NA	TGTGCCACCCGGGACACCGTCGGCCCTACGGTTAATTCACCCCTCCACTTT	CATRDTVGPTVNSPLHF
TRBV19	NA	16	TRBJ2-3	NA	TGTGCCAGTAGTAAGAGACAGGCACCGACCACAGATACGCAGTATTTT	CASSKRQAPTTDTQYF
TRBV4-1	NA	17	TRBJ1-4	NA	TGCGCCAGCAGCCAAGGCGGTTTCGGTGCAACTAATGAAAAACTGTTTTTT	CASSQGGFGATNEKLFF
TRBV7-3	NA	14	TRBJ2-1	NA	TGTGCCAGCAGCCCGACTGAACCACCTAATGAGCAGTTCTTC	CASSPTEPPNEQFF
TRBV15	once	15	TRBJ1-1	NA	TGTGCCACCAGCAGAAGGTCGAGGGTGGGCACTGAAGCTTTCTTT	CATSRRSRVGTEAFF